The 28 T cell receptor beta chains listed next were all sequenced from one sample in a study of tumor and adjacent non-tumor tissue in lung cancer. The template was RNA from unsorted bulk tissue. The library came from three nested PCR rounds adapted from ARM-PCR protocols. MiXCR, applied by TCRdb to the multiplex PCR reads, yields one record per CDR3 protein. The sample consists of 91,000 or so distinct CDR3 sequences, less than 80% of them appearing once. The specimen was lung tumor tissue. Receptors were obtained from a man between 60 and 75 years old with non-small cell lung cancer.

The CDR3, as DNA: TGTGCCAGCAGCTTGGGATTCCAGGGTTCCTACAATGAGCAGTTCTTC. This translates into CASSLGFQGSYNEQFF. This chain uses TRBV5-6 with TRBJ2-1, with D maybe TRBD1 (5 bases). Per the germline V gene, CDR1 is SGHDT and CDR2 is YYEEEE. CDR3 size: 16 residues. The V end lost 0 bases, the J end lost 1 base, and 11 bases lay between the germline ends.

This clonotype occurred many times. The CDR3 here is CASSHLLLNTEAFF. The CDR3 nucleotides are TGTGCCAGCAGCCACCTGTTACTAAACACTGAAGCTTTCTTT. The rearrangement joins TRBV14 to TRBJ1-1; D uncertain. The germline CDR1 and CDR2 sequences are SGHDN and FVKESK. The CDR3 runs to 14 residues. V lost 3 bases, J lost 2 bases, and 10 bases lay in between.

This clonotype was seen at least ten times. The chain uses TRBV6-2 or TRBV6-3 and TRBJ1-1; D is perhaps TRBD1 (5 bases). CDR3 length: 13 residues. With 2 bases removed from V and 2 bases from J, the gap between germline ends came to 6 bases. CDR1 MNHEY and CDR2 SVGEGT come from the germline V gene. Written as DNA, the CDR3 is TGTGCCAGCAGTTACAGGGACAACACTGAAGCTTTCTTT. Translated: CASSYRDNTEAFF.

A note on this clonotype: Compared with germline, one end of the junction differs, possibly owing to a read error. V gene TRBV7-9 combines with J gene TRBJ1-6; D not resolved. Germline CDR1 reads SEHNR; CDR2 reads FQNEAQ (reference sequence). The CDR3 totals 17 residues. The CDR3 loop reads CAISPTRRSGYNSPLQF. The CDR3 DNA follows: TGTGCCATCAGCCCGACACGGAGGAGTGGGTATAACTCACCCCTCCAATTT. Full variable domain (missing parts from reference TRBV7-9 and TRBJ1-6): DTGVSQNPRHKITKRGQNVTFRCDPISEHNRLYWYRQTLGQGPEFLTYFQNEAQLEKSRLLSDRFSAERPKGSFSTLEIQRTEQGDSAMYLCAISPTRRSGYNSPLQFGNGTRLTVT.

As to this clonotype: A clone one base away is much larger, so this may be a read error. The V call is TRBV30, the J call TRBJ1-2; the D is unclear. CDR1 is GTSNPN and CDR2 is SVGIG in the germline V gene (reference sequence). The V end lost 6 bases, the J end lost 6 bases, and 8 bases lay between the germline ends. The CDR3 is 10 amino acids. CDR3 residues: CACREHGYTF. The CDR3 bases are TGTGCCTGTCGCGAACATGGCTACACCTTC.

The rearrangement uses TRBV6-1 and TRBJ2-1; D gene ambiguous. Germline CDR1 MNHNS, CDR2 SASEGT. The CDR3 is 13 amino acids. Trimming removed 10 bases from V and 5 bases from J, with 15 bases in between. The DNA of the CDR3 is TGTGCCAACACACGCCGGGCCCACAATGAGCAGTTCTTC. Translating gives CANTRRAHNEQFF.

This clonotype was picked up a small number of times. A much larger clone sits a single nucleotide away, making a read error possible. The J gene is TRBJ1-5, the V gene TRBV6-6; TRBD1 might be the D (5 bases). This CDR3 is 14 amino acids long. The V gene's germline CDR1 is MNHNY and CDR2 SVGAGI (reference sequence). The CDR3 loop reads CASTGPRSNQSQHF. The CDR3 DNA reads TGTGCCAGTACGGGGCCCCGGAGCAATCAGTCCCAGCATTTT.

This clonotype has a count of ten or more. This chain joins TRBV30 and TRBJ2-1; 13 nucleotides agree with TRBD2. V dropped 1 base and J dropped 7; count of bases not matched to a gene: 4. The CDR3 runs 15 residues. Looked up from germline, CDR1 is GTSNPN and CDR2 is SVGIG (reference sequence). The DNA for the CDR3 is TGTGCCTGGAGTGGGGGACTAGCGGGACTAAATGAGCAGTTCTTC. This codes for CAWSGGLAGLNEQFF.

This chain's CDR3 is CSARDQIAGDTQYF. CDR3 DNA: TGCAGTGCTAGAGACCAAATAGCGGGGGATACGCAGTATTTT. The chain couples TRBV20-1 to TRBJ2-3; 8 positions agree with TRBD2. This CDR3 has 14 residues. V dropped 0 bases and J dropped 6; count of bases not matched to a gene: 5. Germline values: CDR1 DFQATT, CDR2 SNEGSKA (reference sequence).

A note on this clonotype: One junction end disagrees with the germline gene, perhaps due to a read error. The genes are TRBV6-2 or TRBV6-3 and TRBJ2-2, with 10 bases that match TRBD1. Germline CDR1 reads MNHEY; CDR2 reads SVGEGT. The CDR3 runs 13 residues. CDR3 coding DNA: TGTGCCGGCAGACGACAGGGGGCCGGGGAGCCGTTTTTT. It specifies CAGRRQGAGEPFF.

A remark on this clonotype: At one end the junction does not follow the germline gene, possibly because of a read error. This rearrangement joins TRBV11-1 to TRBJ2-2, with 14 bases matching TRBD2. This CDR3 has 17 amino acids. Germline V gene data show CDR1 as SGHAT and CDR2 as FQDESV (reference sequence). Written as DNA, the CDR3 is TGTGCCAGCAGCCCCGGGACTAGCGGGAGAGACCTAGGGGAGTTGTTCTTT. This translates into CASSPGTSGRDLGELFF.

About this clonotype: The final CDR3 position lacks the conserved phenylalanine or tryptophan, pointing to a likely read error. The rearrangement links TRBV28 to TRBJ1-6; a weak D match, TRBD1 (5 bases). CDR1 and CDR2 (germline): MDHEN, SYDVKM. This CDR3 is built from 15 residues. The CDR3 DNA is TGTGCAAGCAGTTTAGAACCCAGGGCCCCTAGGCCCCTCCACATT. Residues: CASSLEPRAPRPLHI.

This clonotype appeared a single time. The V call is TRBV7-9, the J call TRBJ2-7; D tentatively fits TRBD1 or TRBD2 (5 bases each). V shed 6 bases and J shed 6 bases, with 18 bases lying between them. CDR3 length: 14 residues. Germline V gene data show CDR1 as SEHNR and CDR2 as FQNEAQ (reference sequence). CDR3 in DNA: TGTGCCAGCAGGGGACGGGGCACCTTCGGCGAGCAGTACTTC. Translation: CASRGRGTFGEQYF.

A remark on this clonotype: A much larger clone differs by one base, so this may be a read error. The DNA of the CDR3 is TGTGCCAGCAGTTTTTCCCCCACAGGGCACACCGGGGAGCTGTTTTTT. The encoded protein is CASSFSPTGHTGELFF. The chain couples TRBV12-3 or TRBV12-4 to TRBJ2-2; a possible D gene is TRBD1 (6 bases). V lost 3 bases to trimming and J lost 3 bases, with 14 bases between them. The CDR3 is 16 residues long.

A note on this clonotype: Possible read error: a much larger clone is one base away. The chain carries TRBV19 and TRBJ2-5, with a tentative D call TRBD1 (6 bases). Germline V lookup: CDR1 LNHDA, CDR2 SQIVND (reference sequence). Trimming took off 8 bases at V and 0 bases at J, with 16 bases between the two ends. The CDR3 consists of 15 residues. The CDR3 protein is CASGRGTTYQETQYF. Written as DNA, the CDR3 is TGTGCCAGTGGTAGAGGGACAACGTACCAAGAGACCCAGTACTTC.

This chain links TRBV18 with TRBJ2-3; tentatively, D is TRBD1 (7 bases). Between the trimmed V and J ends, which lost 1 base and 7 bases, there was a span of 15 bases. There are 15 residues in the CDR3. Looked up from germline, CDR1 is KGHSH and CDR2 is LQKENI. The CDR3 DNA follows: TGTGCCAGCTCACCACGACAGGGAGGATCAAATACGCAGTATTTT. Its translation is CASSPRQGGSNTQYF.

Regarding this clonotype: One end of the junction is discordant with germline, which a read error may explain. The chain links TRBV20-1 to TRBJ2-7; D is undetermined. The CDR3 totals 14 residues. From germline, CDR1 is DFQATT and CDR2 SNEGSKA (reference sequence). The CDR3 DNA follows: TGCAGTGCTAGCTCCAGTCTAGTCGCCTACGAGCGGTACTTC. Residues: CSASSSLVAYERYF.

Concerning this clonotype itself: Just one base apart from a much larger clone, this may be a read error. This chain connects TRBV7-8 to TRBJ2-7; D could derive from TRBD1 or TRBD2 (5 bases each). Germline CDR1 reads SGHVS; CDR2 reads FQNEAQ. This CDR3 region has 13 residues. V was pared by 2 bases and J by 12 bases, with 17 bases between. CDR3 bases: TGTGCCAGCAGCTTAAAGGAGGACCTGGGGCTGTACTTC. This codes for CASSLKEDLGLYF.

Concerning this clonotype itself: The conserved final phenylalanine or tryptophan is absent from the CDR3, which likely points to a read error. The chain couples TRBV11-3 to TRBJ2-1; 7 nucleotides match TRBD2. CDR3 length equals 14 residues. CDR1 and CDR2 (germline): SGHNT, YENEEA. The CDR3 DNA reads TGTGTCAGCCAGAGGCTAGCGGAAGCTAATGAGCAGTTCGTC. Translation: CVSQRLAEANEQFV.

This clonotype was detected a few times. The chain recombines TRBV28 with TRBJ2-7, with D tentatively TRBD1 (5 bases). CDR1 is MDHEN, CDR2 SYDVKM, per germline. CDR3 length equals 15 residues. Trimming removed 4 bases at V and 1 base at J, with 14 bases between. As DNA, the CDR3 is TGTGCCAGCAGTTCCCCTGGGGCGCTATCCTACGAGCAGTACTTC. Translation: CASSSPGALSYEQYF.

About this clonotype itself: This sequence may be a read error, since a much larger clone differs from it by one base. The chain carries TRBV5-4 and TRBJ1-1; a possible D gene is TRBD1 (5 bases). The CDR3 length is 15 residues. CDR1 and CDR2 from the germline V gene are SGHNT and YYREEE (reference sequence). The CDR3 is CASSAATGENTKAFF. The CDR3 nucleotides are TGTGCCAGCAGCGCCGCGACGGGGGAGAACACTAAAGCTTTCTTT.

About this clonotype itself: The junction and the germline gene differ at one end; a read error may be behind it. V is TRBV24-1 and J is TRBJ2-3, with 9 nucleotides matching TRBD2. The CDR3 sequence is 16 residues long. The germline gives CDR1 KGHDR, CDR2 SFDVKD. The DNA of the CDR3 is TGTGCCATCAGTGATTTGACTAGCGGTGGCACAGATACGCAGTATTTT. Translating gives CAISDLTSGGTDTQYF.

The chain carries TRBV7-9 and TRBJ2-1; weak D call: TRBD1 (6 bases). Trimming removed 3 bases from V and 6 bases from J, with 18 bases in between. CDR3 length equals 16 residues. CDR1 SEHNR and CDR2 FQNEAQ come from the germline V gene (reference sequence). CDR3 sequence (DNA): TGTGCCAGCAGCTTTCGAGTGGGGGCGCATAGCAATGAGCAGTTCTTC. This sequence encodes CASSFRVGAHSNEQFF.

With respect to this clonotype: The conserved final phenylalanine or tryptophan is absent from the CDR3, which likely points to a read error. The genes are TRBV10-2 and TRBJ1-5, with D possibly matching TRBD1 (5 bases). The DNA matches TRBJ2-3 better at its end, which makes the J call doubtful. Per germline, CDR1 WSHSY and CDR2 SAAADI. The CDR3 loop spans 13 amino acids. The CDR3 nucleotides read TGCGCCAGCAGTTGGCAGGGAAATCAGCCCCAGTATCTT. The encoded protein is CASSWQGNQPQYL.

On this clonotype: The CDR3 ends on some other residue instead of the conserved phenylalanine or tryptophan, so this is likely a read error. The V and J genes are TRBV10-3 and TRBJ1-5; D unclear. Trimming removed 6 bases from V and 3 bases from J, with 9 bases in between. The CDR3 extends over 13 amino acids. The germline V gene has CDR1 ENHRY and CDR2 SYGVKD. This CDR3 is CAIREENNQPQHL. The CDR3 DNA reads as TGTGCCATCAGGGAGGAAAACAATCAGCCCCAGCATTTA.

This clonotype was detected ten times or more. V and J are TRBV12-3 or TRBV12-4 and TRBJ2-1; the match to TRBD1 covers 8 bases. V shed 5 bases and J 6 bases; nucleotides not matched to a gene: 9. The CDR3 has 15 residues. The CDR3 DNA is TGTGCCAGCAGTCCAACTCGGGGACAGGCCAATGAGCAGTTCTTC. This codes for CASSPTRGQANEQFF.

Points on this clonotype: An end of the junction differs from the germline gene, which may be a read error. V and J are TRBV6-5 and TRBJ2-3; tentative D call: TRBD1 (6 bases). From germline, CDR1 is MNHEY and CDR2 SVGAGI. This CDR3 region has 14 residues. The CDR3 DNA reads TGTGCCAGCAATTACTCACAGGGTACAGATACGCAGAATTTT. Its translation: CASNYSQGTDTQNF.

This clonotype has just one count. The missing conserved phenylalanine or tryptophan at the end of this CDR3 makes a read error likely. This rearrangement joins TRBV5-4 to TRBJ2-2; TRBD1 might be the D (7 bases). This CDR3 comprises 16 residues. Germline loops: CDR1 SGHNT, CDR2 YYREEE (reference sequence). In nucleotides, the CDR3 is TGTGACAGCAGCTTGGACCAGGGGGGAGTCACCGGGGAGCTGTTTTCT. It specifies CDSSLDQGGVTGELFS.